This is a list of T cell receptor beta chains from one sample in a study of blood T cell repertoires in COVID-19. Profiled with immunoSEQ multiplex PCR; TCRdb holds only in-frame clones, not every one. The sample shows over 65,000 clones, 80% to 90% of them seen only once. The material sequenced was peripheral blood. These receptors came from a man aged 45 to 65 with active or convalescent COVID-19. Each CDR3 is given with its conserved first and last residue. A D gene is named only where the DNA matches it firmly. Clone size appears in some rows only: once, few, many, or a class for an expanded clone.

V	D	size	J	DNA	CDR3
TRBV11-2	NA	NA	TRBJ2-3	TGTGCCAGCAGCCCCCGGGACACAGGCCTAGGTACGCAGTATTTT	CASSPRDTGLGTQYF
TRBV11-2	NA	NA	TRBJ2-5	TGTGCCAGCAGCGCGACAGGACCTCAAGAGACCCAGTACTTC	CASSATGPQETQYF
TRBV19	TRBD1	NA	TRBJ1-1	TGTGCCAGTCGAGGCGGACAGGGCGATACTGAAGCTTTCTTT	CASRGGQGDTEAFF
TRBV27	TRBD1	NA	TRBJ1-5	TGTGCCAGCAGTTGGACAGGGGGCGGTCAGCCCCAGCATTTT	CASSWTGGGQPQHF
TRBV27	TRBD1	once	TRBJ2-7	TGTGCCAGCAGGAACCGGGACAGGGGGCTTTTC	CASRNRDRGLF
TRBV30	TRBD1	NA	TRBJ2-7	TGTGCCTGGAGTGTCGACAGGGGAACCTACGAGCAGTACTTC	CAWSVDRGTYEQYF
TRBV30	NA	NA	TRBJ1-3	TGTGCCTGGAACAGCCCCCGGCCTGAGGGAAACACCATATATTTT	CAWNSPRPEGNTIYF
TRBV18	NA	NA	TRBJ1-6	TGTGCCAGCTCACCCCGGGGGGATCGGGGCCACTCACCCCTCCACTTT	CASSPRGDRGHSPLHF
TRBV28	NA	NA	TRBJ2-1	TGTGCCAGCAGTTTCCTCCAGGCGGGGAAAAACAATGAGCAGTTCTTC	CASSFLQAGKNNEQFF
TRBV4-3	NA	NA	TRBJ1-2	TGCGCCAGCAGAGAGGGGGGGACGGGAGCTAACTATGGCTACACCTTC	CASREGGTGANYGYTF
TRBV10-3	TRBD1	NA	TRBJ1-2	TGTGCCATCAAGTTACAGGGGTTTTCTCGTGGCTACACCTTC	CAIKLQGFSRGYTF
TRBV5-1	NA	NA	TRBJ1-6	TGCGCCAGCAGCTTGGTGCAGGGTCATAATTCACCCCTCCACTTT	CASSLVQGHNSPLHF
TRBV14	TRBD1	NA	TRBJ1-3	TGTGCCAGCGGGACAGGAGTCTCTGGAAACACCATATATTTT	CASGTGVSGNTIYF
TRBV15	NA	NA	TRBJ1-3	TGTGCCACCAGCAGAGATCCGGGGAATAGAAACACCATATATTTT	CATSRDPGNRNTIYF
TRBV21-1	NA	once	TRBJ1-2	TGTGCCAGCAGCAAACGACCCCTAGAGGGATCCTATGGCTACACCTTC	CASSKRPLEGSYGYTF
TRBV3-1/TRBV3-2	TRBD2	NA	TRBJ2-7	TGTGCCAGCAGCCTTAGCGGGAATGGGTACGAGCAGTACTTC	CASSLSGNGYEQYF
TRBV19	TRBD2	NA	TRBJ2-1	TGTGCCAGTAGTCGGGGGGGCCGGGGTCGGTACAATGAGCAGTTCTTC	CASSRGGRGRYNEQFF
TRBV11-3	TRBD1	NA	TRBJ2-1	TGTGCCAGCAGCTTAGGGACAGGGGAATTCAATGAGCAGTTCTTC	CASSLGTGEFNEQFF
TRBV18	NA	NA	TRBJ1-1	TGTGCCAGCTCACCTTCGGGGTCCACTGAAGCTTTCTTT	CASSPSGSTEAFF
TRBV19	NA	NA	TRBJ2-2	TGTGCCAGTACCCCAGGCGTGCCCGGGGAGCTGTTTTTT	CASTPGVPGELFF